The sequence of this T cell receptor (beta chain) was determined in a study of cytomegalovirus exposure and HLA in healthy donors. Study information: The roughly 100 million unique TCR beta sequences, from roughly 170 million T cells, were found by an earlier analysis. Broader study findings: The study carried out a later analysis of TCR beta sequences. It associated under 20,000 of them with specific HLA alleles at a false discovery rate of 0.05.

As for the donors, each was a healthy bone marrow donor. After removal of 2 bases from V and 4 bases from J, the junction contained 6 bases not matched to a gene. Germline V gene sequence: CDR1 MNHNY, CDR2 SVGAGI (reference sequence). The CDR3 has 15 amino acids. PCR involved 60 Vbeta and 13 Jbeta primers. Only in-frame clones appear in the TCRdb table, and some are missing; sequencing was by immunoSEQ multiplex PCR. The sample lists 150,000 to 200,000 clones, about 80% seen once, with approximately 15% in the top ten. For this clone: Its antigen remains unknown.

This clonotype originated in a woman aged 40-49 years in good health and CMV-seronegative. V and J are TRBV6-6 and TRBJ2-5; 8 positions match TRBD1. Material: PBMCs. CDR3 DNA: TGTGCCAGCAGTTACGGGGACAGGAGGCGAGAGACCCAGTACTTC. Protein product: CASSYGDRRRETQYF.